This T cell receptor beta chain was sequenced in a study of T cells in Graves' hyperthyroidism and ophthalmopathy. Study results and limitations: Prediction of ophthalmopathy progression came a median 6.5 months pre-onset. Ophthalmopathy was separated from stable hyperthyroidism by a 13 V-J model.

It was 8.5 to 10 ml of fresh peripheral blood that supplied the PBMCs. Researchers amplified the TCR beta CDR3 regions from RNA transcripts. A set of HTBI primers served as the primers for a first-round RT-PCR of the TCR CDR3. TCRdb reprocessed the multiplex PCR reads via MiXCR and lists one record per CDR3 protein. The sample consists of 620,000 or so distinct CDR3 sequences, approximately 14% of them appearing once. Points on this clonotype: Its antigen remains unknown.

V was cut by 4 bases and J by 2 bases, with 11 bases left in between. Germline lookup yields CDR1 LGHNA and CDR2 YSLEER. This CDR3 is built from 15 residues. V usage is TRBV4-3 and J usage is TRBJ2-2, with D possibly matching TRBD1 (5 bases). The sample consisted of blood. The clonotype comes from a woman between 45 and 60 years old with Graves' ophthalmopathy. CDR3 in amino acids: CASSRVQGNTGELFF. CDR3 DNA sequence: TGCGCCAGCAGCCGAGTGCAGGGAAACACCGGGGAGCTGTTTTTT.